This TCR beta chain was obtained from a study of metastatic and nonmetastatic thyroid tumors. At the level of the study: Thyroid patients, malignant and benign, had repertoires compared across blood and tumor or nodule tissue. Study-level points and caveats: Malignant thyroid tumors reportedly had TCR beta diversity that was significantly higher than in benign nodules, in blood and tumor.

There were no patients who had received any treatment before thyroid surgery. TCRdb reassembled clones from the PCR reads with MiXCR. The sample carries 30,000 to 45,000 clones, around 47% recorded once. This clone was detected a few times. Its antigen remains unidentified. Sequenced material: tumor tissue. The clonotype originates from a male donor with papillary thyroid cancer or a benign thyroid nodule (not recorded which). Some clones in this sample may be carry-over from other donors' samples.

The CDR3 DNA reads TGTGCCTGGAGTATGGGACCGGACAGGGGGAATCAGCCCCAGCATTTT. It encodes CAWSMGPDRGNQPQHF. V gene TRBV30 combines with J gene TRBJ1-5, with 10 bases lining up with TRBD1. The CDR3 is 16 amino acids. V gave up 2 bases and J gave up 4 bases; unmatched junction bases: 8. Germline V gives CDR1 GTSNPN, CDR2 SVGIG (reference sequence). Together with reference TRBV30 and TRBJ1-5, the CDR3 gives the full variable domain: SQTIHQWPATLVQPVGSPLSLECTVEGTSNPNLYWYRQAAGRGLQLLFYSVGIGQISSEVPQNLSASRPQDRQFILSSKKLLLSDSGFYLCAWSMGPDRGNQPQHFGDGTRLSIL.